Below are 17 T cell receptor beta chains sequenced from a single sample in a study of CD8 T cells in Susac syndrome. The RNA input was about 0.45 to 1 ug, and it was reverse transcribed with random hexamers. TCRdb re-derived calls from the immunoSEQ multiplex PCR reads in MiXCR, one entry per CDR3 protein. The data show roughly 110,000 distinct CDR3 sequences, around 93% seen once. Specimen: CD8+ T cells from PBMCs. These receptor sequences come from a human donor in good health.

Here the CDR3 DNA reads TGCAGCGCAAGTAACACTGAAGCTTTCTTT. Translating it yields CSASNTEAFF. The chain couples TRBV29-1 to TRBJ1-1, with no clear D. CDR3 length equals 10 residues. Looked up from germline, CDR1 is SQVTM and CDR2 is ANQGSEA. The V end was cut by 7 bases, the J end by 2 bases, with 5 bases between.

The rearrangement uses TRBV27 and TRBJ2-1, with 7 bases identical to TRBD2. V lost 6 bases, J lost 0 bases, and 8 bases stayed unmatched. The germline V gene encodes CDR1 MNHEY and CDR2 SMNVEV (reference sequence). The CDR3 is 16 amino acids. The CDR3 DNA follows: TGTGCCAGCAGGGCGGGGGTTTTCAGCTCCTACAATGAGCAGTTCTTC. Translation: CASRAGVFSSYNEQFF.

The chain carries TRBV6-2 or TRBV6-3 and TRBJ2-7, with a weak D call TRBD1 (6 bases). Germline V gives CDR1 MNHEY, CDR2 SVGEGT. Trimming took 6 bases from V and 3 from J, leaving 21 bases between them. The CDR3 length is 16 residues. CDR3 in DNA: TGTGCCAGCAGCCGGCTAGGGGGAGCGGACAACTACGAGCAGTACTTC. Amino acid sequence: CASSRLGGADNYEQYF.

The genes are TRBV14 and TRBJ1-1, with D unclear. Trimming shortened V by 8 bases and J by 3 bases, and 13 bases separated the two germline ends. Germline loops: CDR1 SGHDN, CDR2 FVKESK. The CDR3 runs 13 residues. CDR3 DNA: TGTGCCAGCTCCTTTCGCCGGGACACTGAAGCTTTCTTT. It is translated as CASSFRRDTEAFF.

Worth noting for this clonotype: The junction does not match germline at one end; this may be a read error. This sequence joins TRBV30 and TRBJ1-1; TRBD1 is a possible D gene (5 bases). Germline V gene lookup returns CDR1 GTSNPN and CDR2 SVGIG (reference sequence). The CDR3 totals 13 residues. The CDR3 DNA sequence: TGTGCCTGGGGCCGCGGGGGGAACACTGAAGCCTTCTTT. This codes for CAWGRGGNTEAFF. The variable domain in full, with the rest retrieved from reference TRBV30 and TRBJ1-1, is SQTIHQWPATLVQPVGSPLSLECTVEGTSNPNLYWYRQAAGRGLQLLFYSVGIGQISSEVPQNLSASRPQDRQFILSSKKLLLSDSGFYLCAWGRGGNTEAFFGQGTRLTVV.

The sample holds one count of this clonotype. CDR3: CASSLIQGNYGYTF. Here the CDR3 DNA reads TGCGCCAGCAGCCTAATACAGGGAAACTATGGCTACACCTTC. The rearrangement links TRBV5-1 to TRBJ1-2; weak D call: TRBD1 (6 bases). Germline V lookup: CDR1 SGHRS, CDR2 YFSETQ. V dropped 4 bases and J dropped 2 bases, with 12 bases sitting between them. This CDR3 is 14 amino acids long.

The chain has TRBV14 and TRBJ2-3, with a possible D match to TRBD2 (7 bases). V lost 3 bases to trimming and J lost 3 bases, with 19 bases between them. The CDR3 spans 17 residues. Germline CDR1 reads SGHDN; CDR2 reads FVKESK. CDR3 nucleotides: TGTGCCAGCAGCCAGGGGCGGGGGACACTGCTTACAGATACGCAGTATTTT. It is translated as CASSQGRGTLLTDTQYF.

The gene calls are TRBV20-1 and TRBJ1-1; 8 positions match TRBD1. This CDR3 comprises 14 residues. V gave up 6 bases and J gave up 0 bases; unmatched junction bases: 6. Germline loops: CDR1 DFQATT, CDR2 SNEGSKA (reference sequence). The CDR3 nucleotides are TGCAGTGCGCGGACAGGGACTATGAACACTGAAGCTTTCTTT. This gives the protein CSARTGTMNTEAFF.

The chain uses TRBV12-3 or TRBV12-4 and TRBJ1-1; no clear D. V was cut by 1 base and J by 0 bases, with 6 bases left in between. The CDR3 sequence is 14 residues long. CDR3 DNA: TGTGCCAGCAGTTTAGTACAGTTGAACACTGAAGCTTTCTTT. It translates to CASSLVQLNTEAFF.

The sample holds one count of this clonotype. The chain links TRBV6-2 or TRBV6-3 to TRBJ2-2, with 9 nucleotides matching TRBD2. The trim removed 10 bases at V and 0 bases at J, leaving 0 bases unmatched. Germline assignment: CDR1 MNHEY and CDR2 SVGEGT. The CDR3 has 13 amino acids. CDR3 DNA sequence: TGTGCCATAGCGGGAGCGAACACCGGGGAGCTGTTTTTT. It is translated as CAIAGANTGELFF.

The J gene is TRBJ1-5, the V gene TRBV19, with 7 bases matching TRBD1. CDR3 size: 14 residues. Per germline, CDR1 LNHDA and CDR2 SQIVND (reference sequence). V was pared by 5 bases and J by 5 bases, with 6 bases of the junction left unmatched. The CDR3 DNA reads TGTGCCAGTAGTGCGACAGGGAGGGATCAGCCCCAGCATTTT. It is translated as CASSATGRDQPQHF.

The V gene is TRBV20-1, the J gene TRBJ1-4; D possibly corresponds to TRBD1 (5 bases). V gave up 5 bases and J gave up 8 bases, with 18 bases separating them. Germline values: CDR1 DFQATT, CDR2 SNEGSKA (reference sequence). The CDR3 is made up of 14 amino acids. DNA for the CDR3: TGCAGTGCTCAATTGGGGGGGAATAACGAAAAACTGTTTTTT. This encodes CSAQLGGNNEKLFF.

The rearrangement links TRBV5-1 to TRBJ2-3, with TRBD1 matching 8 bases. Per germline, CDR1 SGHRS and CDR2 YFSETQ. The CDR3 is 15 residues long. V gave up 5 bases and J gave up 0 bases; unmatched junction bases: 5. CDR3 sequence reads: CASREGQASTDTQYF. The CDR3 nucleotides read TGCGCCAGCAGGGAGGGACAGGCTAGCACAGATACGCAGTATTTT.

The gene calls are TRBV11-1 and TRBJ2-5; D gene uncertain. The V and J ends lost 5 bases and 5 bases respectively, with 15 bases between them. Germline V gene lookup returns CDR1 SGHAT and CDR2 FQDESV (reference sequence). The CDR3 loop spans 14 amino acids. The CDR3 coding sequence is TGTGCCAGCAGCAGCCCCGGGCATGAGGAGACCCAGTACTTC. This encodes CASSSPGHEETQYF.

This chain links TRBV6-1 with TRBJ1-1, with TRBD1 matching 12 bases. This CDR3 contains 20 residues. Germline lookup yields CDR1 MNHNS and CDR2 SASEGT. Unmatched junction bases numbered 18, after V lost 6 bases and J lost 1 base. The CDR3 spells CASRFGTGGAGRGRNTEAFF. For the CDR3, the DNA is TGTGCCAGCAGATTCGGGACAGGGGGCGCGGGTCGAGGAAGGAACACTGAAGCTTTCTTT.

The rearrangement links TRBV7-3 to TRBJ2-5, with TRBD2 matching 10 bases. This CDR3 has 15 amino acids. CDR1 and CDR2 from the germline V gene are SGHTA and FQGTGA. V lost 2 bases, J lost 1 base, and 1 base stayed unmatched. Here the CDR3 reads CASSLSSGGQETQYF. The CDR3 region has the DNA TGTGCCAGCAGCTTATCTAGCGGGGGCCAAGAGACCCAGTACTTC.

The CDR3 region is CASSQSDGLETQYF. The CDR3, as DNA: TGTGCCAGCAGCCAATCGGACGGCCTAGAGACCCAGTACTTC. The chain has TRBV4-2 and TRBJ2-5; D remains unclear. Germline CDR1 and CDR2: LGHNA and YNFKEQ. The CDR3 is 14 amino acids. V lost 2 bases to trimming and J lost 4 bases, with 11 bases between them.